Following are 4 T cell receptor beta chains from one sample sequenced in a study of CD8 T cells in Susac syndrome. Random hexamers were used to reverse transcribe about 0.5 to 1 ug of RNA. Via MiXCR, TCRdb re-called the immunoSEQ multiplex PCR reads, giving one row per CDR3 protein. Altogether some 450,000 distinct CDR3 sequences are present, 75% to 90% being singletons, with the ten largest covering 0.12%. Sequencing used CD8+ T cells from PBMCs. These receptors all stem from a human donor with multiple sclerosis.

The chain uses TRBV5-8 and TRBJ1-2; D is possibly TRBD1 (6 bases). Between the trimmed V and J ends, which lost 0 bases and 3 bases, there was a span of 21 bases. Germline-derived CDR1 and CDR2 are SGHTS and YDEGEE. CDR3 length: 18 amino acids. The CDR3 reads CASSLGEIQGNGHYGYTF. CDR3 nucleotide sequence: TGTGCCAGCAGCTTGGGGGAAATACAGGGAAACGGGCACTATGGCTACACCTTC.

The J gene is TRBJ2-7, the V gene TRBV29-1; D may be TRBD1 (5 bases). CDR1 and CDR2 (germline): SQVTM, ANQGSEA. Deletions cut 1 base from V and 2 bases from J, with 12 bases between. The CDR3 spans 14 residues. CDR3 residues: CSVEGSAGPYEQYF. Here the CDR3 DNA reads TGCAGCGTTGAAGGATCGGCAGGGCCCTACGAGCAGTACTTC.

This chain uses TRBV25-1 with TRBJ1-1, with D hard to call. The CDR3 contains 13 residues. V shed 3 bases and J shed 11 bases, with 16 bases lying between them. CDR1 and CDR2 (germline): MGHDK, SYGVNS. The CDR3 loop reads CASSEHLGISAFF. CDR3 nucleotide sequence: TGTGCCAGCAGTGAGCATCTAGGGATCAGCGCTTTCTTT.

The chain joins TRBV5-4 to TRBJ2-7, with 7 bases that match TRBD2. Germline values: CDR1 SGHNT, CDR2 YYREEE (reference sequence). The V segment lost 4 bases and the J segment 3 bases; nucleotides outside the gene matches: 7. The CDR3 sequence is 14 residues long. CDR3 sequence (DNA): TGTGCCAGCAGCCGGGGGGAGGCTAACTACGAGCAGTACTTC. The encoded protein is CASSRGEANYEQYF.